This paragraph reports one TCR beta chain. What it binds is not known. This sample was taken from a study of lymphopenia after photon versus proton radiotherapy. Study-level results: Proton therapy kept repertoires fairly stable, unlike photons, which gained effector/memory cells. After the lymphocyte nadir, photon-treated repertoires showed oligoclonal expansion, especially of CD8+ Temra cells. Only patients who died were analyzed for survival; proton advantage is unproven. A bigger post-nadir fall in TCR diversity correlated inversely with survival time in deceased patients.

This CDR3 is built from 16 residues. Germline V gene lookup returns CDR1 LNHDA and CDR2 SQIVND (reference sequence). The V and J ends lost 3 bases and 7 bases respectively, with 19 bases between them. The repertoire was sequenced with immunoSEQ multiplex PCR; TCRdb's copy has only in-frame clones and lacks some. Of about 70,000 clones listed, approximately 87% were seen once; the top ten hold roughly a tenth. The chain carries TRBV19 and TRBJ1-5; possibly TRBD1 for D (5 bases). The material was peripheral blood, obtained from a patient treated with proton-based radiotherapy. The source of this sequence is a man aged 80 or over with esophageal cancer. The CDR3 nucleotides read TGTGCCAGTAGTATTTTGCCGGGACCGGCGGGCCAGCCCCAGCATTTT. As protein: CASSILPGPAGQPQHF.